Detailed here is one TCR beta chain. Antigen specificity is unknown. This entry belongs to a study of Graves' ophthalmopathy and Graves' hyperthyroidism. Germline CDR1 and CDR2: SGHNT and YYREEE (reference sequence). CDR3 size: 15 residues. Trimming cost V 7 bases and J 5 bases; bases outside gene matches: 11. Ophthalmopathy donors' eye disease showed moderate-to-severe activity, CAS of at least 3, NOSPECS of at least 4 and duration under 3 months. Patients were excluded if they had other autoimmune diseases or uncontrolled infections, and likewise if pregnancy or lactation applied. Regarding the study as a whole: Blood also contained most of the expanded thyroid clonotypes above 0.001 frequency.

The study amplified TCR beta CDR3 regions using RNA transcripts. Second-round multiplex PCR came after first-round RT-PCR with HTBI primers. TCRdb independently ran MiXCR on the multiplex PCR reads; one entry per CDR3 protein. The table records approximately 640,000 distinct CDR3 sequences, about two fifths of them present only once. This chain connects TRBV5-4 to TRBJ2-5; the match to TRBD1 covers 10 bases. The sequencing input was peripheral blood. This clonotype was obtained from an adult man with Graves' ophthalmopathy. The CDR3 here is CASSRKGTGEETQYF. The CDR3 nucleotides are TGTGCCAGCTCCCGCAAAGGGACAGGGGAGGAGACCCAGTACTTC. The variable domain in full, with the rest retrieved from reference TRBV5-4 and TRBJ2-5, is ETGVTQSPTHLIKTRGQQVTLRCSSQSGHNTVSWYQQALGQGPQFIFQYYREEENGRGNFPPRFSGLQFPNYSSELNVNALELDDSALYLCASSRKGTGEETQYFGPGTRLLVL.